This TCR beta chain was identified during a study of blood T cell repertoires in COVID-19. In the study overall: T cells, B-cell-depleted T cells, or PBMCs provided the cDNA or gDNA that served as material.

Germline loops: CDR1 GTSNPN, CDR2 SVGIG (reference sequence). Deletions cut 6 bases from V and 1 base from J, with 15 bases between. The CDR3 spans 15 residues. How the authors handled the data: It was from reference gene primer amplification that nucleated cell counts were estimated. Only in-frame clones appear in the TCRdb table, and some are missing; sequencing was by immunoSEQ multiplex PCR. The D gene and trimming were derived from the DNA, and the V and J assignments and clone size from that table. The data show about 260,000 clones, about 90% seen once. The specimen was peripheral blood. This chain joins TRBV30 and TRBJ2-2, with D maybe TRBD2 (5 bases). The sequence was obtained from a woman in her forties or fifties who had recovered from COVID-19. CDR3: CACTAGQKNTGELFF. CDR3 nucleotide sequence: TGTGCCTGCACCGCGGGTCAGAAGAACACCGGGGAGCTGTTTTTT. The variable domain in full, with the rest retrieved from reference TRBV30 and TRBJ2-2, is SQTIHQWPATLVQPVGSPLSLECTVEGTSNPNLYWYRQAAGRGLQLLFYSVGIGQISSEVPQNLSASRPQDRQFILSSKKLLLSDSGFYLCACTAGQKNTGELFFGEGSRLTVL.